One sample yielded the 15 T cell receptor beta chains listed below, sequenced in a study of blood T cells in healthy people across ages. The use of a sample-barcoded 5' primer and a J-beta primer mix characterized a second PCR of roughly 7 to 11 cycles. TCRdb ran MiXCR on the 5' RACE reads and lists one entry per CDR3 protein. The data show more than 800,000 distinct CDR3 sequences, 35% to 55% seen once. The sequencing sample was made of blood. The receptors were gathered from a woman in her sixties in good health.

The chain links TRBV20-1 to TRBJ2-4, with 7 bases identical to TRBD1. The length of the CDR3 is 15 residues. Germline lookup yields CDR1 DFQATT and CDR2 SNEGSKA (reference sequence). J gave up 8 bases and V 0 bases, and 10 bases lay outside the gene matches. CDR3 bases: TGCAGTGCTAGAGATAACAGGGGATGGATGGACATTCAGTACTTC. Residues: CSARDNRGWMDIQYF.

CDR3 DNA: TGCAGTGCTAGAGTGGAGGGGGGTGGTACGCAGTATTTT. It specifies CSARVEGGGTQYF. The V and J genes are TRBV20-1 and TRBJ2-3; D possibly uses TRBD1 or TRBD2 (6 bases each). The CDR3 has 13 residues. Germline V gives CDR1 DFQATT, CDR2 SNEGSKA (reference sequence). V dropped 1 base and J dropped 8 bases, with 13 bases sitting between them.

This chain joins TRBV20-1 and TRBJ2-5; 10 positions match TRBD2. Gene TRBJ2-7 matches the end of the DNA better, so the J call may be wrong. CDR3 length equals 13 residues. Germline-derived CDR1 and CDR2 are DFQATT and SNEGSKA (reference sequence). CDR3 protein: CSAELAGQYEQYF. For the CDR3, the DNA is TGCAGTGCCGAACTAGCGGGACAATACGAGCAGTACTTC.

V gene TRBV10-2 combines with J gene TRBJ2-7, with 8 bases that match TRBD2. Trimming cost V 7 bases and J 1 base; bases outside gene matches: 9. Germline loops: CDR1 WSHSY, CDR2 SAAADI. There are 15 residues in the CDR3. In DNA form, the CDR3 reads TGCGCCAGCACCCCTGGGGGCGGGAGGTCCTACGAGCAGTACTTC. Protein product: CASTPGGGRSYEQYF.

This clonotype was observed a handful of times. Given a much more abundant clone one base away, this may be a read error. This chain uses TRBV27 with TRBJ2-7, with D unresolved. CDR3 length equals 11 residues. Germline V gene data show CDR1 as MNHEY and CDR2 as SMNVEV (reference sequence). Trimming pared 8 bases from V and 0 bases from J, leaving 5 bases between. CDR3 sequence (DNA): TGTGCCAGCTGGAGCTCCTACGAGCAGTACTTC. Its protein is CASWSSYEQYF.

This clonotype was observed many times. The chain couples TRBV4-2 to TRBJ1-2; 9 bases map to TRBD1. The CDR3 is made up of 13 amino acids. CDR1 is LGHNA and CDR2 is YNFKEQ in the germline V gene. The junction had 1 base not matched to a gene; V was cut back by 2 bases and J by 6 bases. Here the CDR3 reads CASSQTGGDGYTF. Here the CDR3 DNA reads TGTGCCAGCAGCCAAACAGGGGGCGATGGCTACACCTTC.

This clonotype appeared once. One end of the junction is discordant with germline, which a read error may explain. The chain carries TRBV2 and TRBJ1-5; 8 positions match TRBD1. The germline CDR1 and CDR2 sequences are SNHLY and FYNNEI. This CDR3 has 14 amino acids. The CDR3 is CASRFRGRKQPQHF. The CDR3 DNA is TGTGCCAGCAGATTCAGGGGGCGCAAGCAGCCCCAGCATTTT.

The rearrangement joins TRBV20-1 to TRBJ2-1; 9 bases align to TRBD2. The V gene end was trimmed by 6 bases and the J gene end by 7 bases; junction bases not matched to a gene: 13. CDR1 is DFQATT and CDR2 is SNEGSKA in the germline V gene (reference sequence). This CDR3 comprises 15 residues. The CDR3 loop reads CSATRGGRAPNEQFF. The CDR3 bases are TGCAGTGCCACCCGAGGCGGGAGGGCCCCTAATGAGCAGTTCTTC.

Only a few counts were recorded for this clonotype. The chain carries TRBV27 and TRBJ2-1, with D perhaps matching TRBD1 or TRBD2 (5 bases each). Trimming took 6 bases from V and 9 from J, leaving 9 bases between them. Germline V gene sequence: CDR1 MNHEY, CDR2 SMNVEV (reference sequence). The CDR3 is made up of 11 amino acids. The CDR3, as DNA: TGTGCCAGCAGGGGGGTTAGTGAGCAGTTCTTC. Its protein is CASRGVSEQFF.

This clonotype has a single count. This chain links TRBV7-8 with TRBJ2-4, with 9 bases lining up with TRBD1. Per germline, CDR1 SGHVS and CDR2 FQNEAQ. This CDR3 region has 15 residues. J lost 14 bases, V lost 5 bases, and 16 bases had no gene match. The CDR3, as DNA: TGTGCCAGCAGCCTCGGGACAGGGTCTTCGTCCGAGAAGTACTTC. This gives the protein CASSLGTGSSSEKYF.

The sample holds one count of this clonotype. The J gene is TRBJ2-7, the V gene TRBV27; TRBD2 matches 7 bases. The DNA end is a closer match to TRBJ2-5, so the J assignment may be wrong. Germline-derived CDR1 and CDR2 are MNHEY and SMNVEV (reference sequence). The CDR3 sequence is 14 residues long. CDR3 region: CASSLAGVSETQYF. Written as DNA, the CDR3 is TGTGCCAGCAGTTTAGCGGGAGTGTCGGAGACCCAGTACTTC.

A note on this clonotype: The junction departs from the called germline gene at one end, perhaps through a read error. The J gene is TRBJ2-1, the V gene TRBV27; a possible D gene is TRBD2 (7 bases). From germline, CDR1 is MNHEY and CDR2 SMNVEV (reference sequence). This CDR3 is 17 amino acids long. CDR3 loop: CAGSLEGPGGSYNEQFF. As DNA, the CDR3 is TGTGCCGGCAGCCTTGAGGGTCCGGGGGGCTCCTACAATGAACAGTTCTTC.

This clonotype was observed many times. V is TRBV9 and J is TRBJ2-7, with D tentatively TRBD1 (6 bases). Trimming shortened V by 7 bases and J by 2 bases, and 16 bases separated the two germline ends. Germline assignment: CDR1 SGDLS and CDR2 YYNGEE. The CDR3 has 14 amino acids. CDR3 DNA sequence: TGTGCCAGCCCATCGTTACAGGGAACCTACGAGCAGTACTTC. Its translation is CASPSLQGTYEQYF.

In its sample, this clonotype was seen a few times. J is TRBJ2-1 and V is TRBV29-1, with D perhaps given as TRBD1 or TRBD2 (5 bases each). There are 12 residues in the CDR3. V was cut by 7 bases and J by 7 bases, with 14 bases left in between. The germline V gene has CDR1 SQVTM and CDR2 ANQGSEA. DNA for the CDR3: TGCAGCGGGGGGACCAGGAAGAATGAGCAGTTCTTC. Its translation is CSGGTRKNEQFF.

The gene calls are TRBV5-6 and TRBJ2-3; tentative D call: TRBD2 (6 bases). Germline V gene sequence: CDR1 SGHDT, CDR2 YYEEEE. The CDR3 is 14 amino acids. V shed 3 bases and J shed 7 bases, with 15 bases lying between them. CDR3 region: CASSSSRRENTQYF. As DNA, the CDR3 is TGTGCCAGCAGCTCCAGTCGTCGGGAGAATACGCAGTATTTT. Using reference TRBV5-6 and TRBJ2-3 for the parts outside the CDR3, the full variable domain is DAGVTQSPTHLIKTRGQQVTLRCSPKSGHDTVSWYQQALGQGPQFIFQYYEEEERQRGNFPDRFSGHQFPNYSSELNVNALLLGDSALYLCASSSSRRENTQYFGPGTRLTVL.